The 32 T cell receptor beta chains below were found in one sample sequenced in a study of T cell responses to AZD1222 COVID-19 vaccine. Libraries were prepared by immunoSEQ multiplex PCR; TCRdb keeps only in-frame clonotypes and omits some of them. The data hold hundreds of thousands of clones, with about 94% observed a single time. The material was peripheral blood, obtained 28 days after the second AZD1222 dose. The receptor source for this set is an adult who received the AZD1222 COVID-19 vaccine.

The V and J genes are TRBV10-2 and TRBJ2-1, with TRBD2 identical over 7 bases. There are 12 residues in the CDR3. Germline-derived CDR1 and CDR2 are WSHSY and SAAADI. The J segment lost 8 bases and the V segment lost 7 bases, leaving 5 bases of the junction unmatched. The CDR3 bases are TGCGCCAGCAACCCGGGGGGTCATGAGCAGTTCTTC. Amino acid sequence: CASNPGGHEQFF.

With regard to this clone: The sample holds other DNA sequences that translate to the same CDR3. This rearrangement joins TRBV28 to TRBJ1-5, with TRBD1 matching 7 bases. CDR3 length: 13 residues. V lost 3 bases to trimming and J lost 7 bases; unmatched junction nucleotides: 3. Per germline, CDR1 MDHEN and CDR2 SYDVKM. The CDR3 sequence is CASSLGRGQPQHF. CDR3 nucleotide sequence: TGTGCCAGCAGTTTGGGCAGGGGGCAGCCCCAGCATTTT.

The DNA of the CDR3 is TGTGCCAGCATTTCGGCAGGGGGCTCCGGGGAGCTGTTTTTT. Translation: CASISAGGSGELFF. The chain combines TRBV28 with TRBJ2-2; 8 positions match TRBD1. The CDR3 is 14 amino acids. V was pared by 7 bases and J by 6 bases, with 7 bases of the junction left unmatched. CDR1 MDHEN and CDR2 SYDVKM come from the germline V gene.

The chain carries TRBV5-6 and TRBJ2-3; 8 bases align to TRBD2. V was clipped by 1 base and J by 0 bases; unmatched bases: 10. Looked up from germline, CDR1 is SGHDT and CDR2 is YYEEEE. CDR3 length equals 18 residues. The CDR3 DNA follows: TGTGCCAGCAGCTTGCCGGCTACTAGCGGCCTAAGCACAGATACGCAGTATTTT. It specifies CASSLPATSGLSTDTQYF.

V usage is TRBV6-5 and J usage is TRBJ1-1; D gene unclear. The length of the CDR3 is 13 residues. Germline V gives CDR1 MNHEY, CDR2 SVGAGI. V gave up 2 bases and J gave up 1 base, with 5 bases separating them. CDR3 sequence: CASSYPGNTEAFF. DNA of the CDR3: TGTGCCAGCAGTTACCCGGGGAACACTGAAGCTTTCTTT.

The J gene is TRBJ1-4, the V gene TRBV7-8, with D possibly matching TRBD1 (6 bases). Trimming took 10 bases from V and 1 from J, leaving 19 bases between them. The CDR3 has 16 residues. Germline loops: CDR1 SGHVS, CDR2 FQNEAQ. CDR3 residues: CATGAAGVRTNEKLFF. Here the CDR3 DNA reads TGTGCCACCGGGGCCGCAGGGGTGCGAACTAATGAAAAACTGTTTTTT.

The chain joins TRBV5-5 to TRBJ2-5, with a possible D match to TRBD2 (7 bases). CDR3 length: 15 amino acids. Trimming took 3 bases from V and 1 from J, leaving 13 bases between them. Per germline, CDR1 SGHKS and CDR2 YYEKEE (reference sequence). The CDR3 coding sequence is TGTGCCAGCAGCTCCCTGGGGGGGGCCCAAGAGACCCAGTACTTC. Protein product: CASSSLGGAQETQYF.

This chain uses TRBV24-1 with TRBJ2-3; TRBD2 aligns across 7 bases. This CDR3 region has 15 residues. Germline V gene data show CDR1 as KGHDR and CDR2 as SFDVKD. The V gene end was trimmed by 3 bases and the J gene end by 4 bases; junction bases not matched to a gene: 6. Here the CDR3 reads CATSDGGRSADTQYF. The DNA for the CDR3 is TGTGCCACCAGTGATGGCGGGAGAAGCGCAGATACGCAGTATTTT.

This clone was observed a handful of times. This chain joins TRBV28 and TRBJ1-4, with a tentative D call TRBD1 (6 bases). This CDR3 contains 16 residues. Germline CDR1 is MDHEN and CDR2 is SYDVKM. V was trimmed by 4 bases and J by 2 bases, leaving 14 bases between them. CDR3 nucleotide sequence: TGTGCCAGCAGTTCCCCCAGGGGCAGCACTAATGAAAAACTGTTTTTT. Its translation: CASSSPRGSTNEKLFF.

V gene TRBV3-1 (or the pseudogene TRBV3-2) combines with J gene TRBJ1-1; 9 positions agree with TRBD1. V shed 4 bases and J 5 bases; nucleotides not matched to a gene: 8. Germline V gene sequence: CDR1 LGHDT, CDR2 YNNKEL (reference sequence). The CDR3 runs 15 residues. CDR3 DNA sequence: TGTGCCAGCAGCCCCTTGGACAGGGGTGTGACTGAAGCTTTCTTT. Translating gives CASSPLDRGVTEAFF.

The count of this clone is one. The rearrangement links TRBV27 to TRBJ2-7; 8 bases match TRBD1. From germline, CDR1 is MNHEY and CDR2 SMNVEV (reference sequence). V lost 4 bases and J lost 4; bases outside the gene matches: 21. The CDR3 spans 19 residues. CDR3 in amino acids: CASSYRAPWTGKTPYEQYF. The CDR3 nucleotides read TGTGCCAGCAGTTATAGAGCCCCCTGGACAGGGAAGACACCGTACGAGCAGTACTTC.

The CDR3 sequence: CASSLDAHEFF. CDR3 sequence (DNA): TGTGCCAGCAGCTTAGATGCTCATGAGTTCTTC. The chain has TRBV11-2 and TRBJ2-1; unclear D gene. Trimming cost V 0 bases and J 14 bases, with 8 bases left between them. The CDR3 totals 11 residues. Germline CDR1 is SGHAT and CDR2 is FQNNGV.

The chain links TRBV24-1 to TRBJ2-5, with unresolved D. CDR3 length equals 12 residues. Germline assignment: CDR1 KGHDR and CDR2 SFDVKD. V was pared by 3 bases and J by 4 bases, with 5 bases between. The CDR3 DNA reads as TGTGCCACCAGTGATCACAGAGAGACCCAGTACTTC. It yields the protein CATSDHRETQYF.

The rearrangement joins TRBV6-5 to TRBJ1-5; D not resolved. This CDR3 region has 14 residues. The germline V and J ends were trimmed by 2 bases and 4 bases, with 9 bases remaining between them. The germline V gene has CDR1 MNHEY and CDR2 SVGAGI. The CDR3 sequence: CASSYAERNQPQHF. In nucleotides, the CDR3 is TGTGCCAGCAGTTACGCCGAACGGAATCAGCCCCAGCATTTT.

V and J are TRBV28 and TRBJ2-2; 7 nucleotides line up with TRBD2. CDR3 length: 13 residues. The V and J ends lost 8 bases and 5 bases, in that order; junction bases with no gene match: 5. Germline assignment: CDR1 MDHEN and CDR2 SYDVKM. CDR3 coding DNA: TGTGCCAGCTCGGGGGGAGGGACCGGGGAGCTGTTTTTT. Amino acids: CASSGGGTGELFF.

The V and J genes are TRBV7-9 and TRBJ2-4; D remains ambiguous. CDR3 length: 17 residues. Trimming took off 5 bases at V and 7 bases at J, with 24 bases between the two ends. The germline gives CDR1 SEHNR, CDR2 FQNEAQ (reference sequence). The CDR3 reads CASSGGSRTLRRNIQYF. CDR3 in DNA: TGTGCCAGCAGCGGTGGCAGTCGAACCCTCCGCCGGAACATTCAGTACTTC.

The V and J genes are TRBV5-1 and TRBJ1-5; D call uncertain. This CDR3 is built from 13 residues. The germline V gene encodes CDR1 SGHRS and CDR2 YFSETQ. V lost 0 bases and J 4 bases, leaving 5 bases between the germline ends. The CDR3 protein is CASSLEVNQPQHF. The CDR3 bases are TGCGCCAGCAGCTTGGAAGTAAATCAGCCCCAGCATTTT. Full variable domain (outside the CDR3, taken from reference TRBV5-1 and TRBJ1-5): KAGVTQTPRYLIKTRGQQVTLSCSPISGHRSVSWYQQTPGQGLQFLFEYFSETQRNKGNFPGRFSGRQFSNSRSEMNVSTLELGDSALYLCASSLEVNQPQHFGDGTRLSIL.

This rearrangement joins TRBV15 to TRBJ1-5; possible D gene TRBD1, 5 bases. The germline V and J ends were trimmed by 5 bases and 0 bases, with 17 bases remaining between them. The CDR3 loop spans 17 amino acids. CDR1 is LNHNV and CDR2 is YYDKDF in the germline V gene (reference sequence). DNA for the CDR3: TGTGCCACCAGCCGGGGGAGGACTGCCAATAGCAATCAGCCCCAGCATTTT. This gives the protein CATSRGRTANSNQPQHF.

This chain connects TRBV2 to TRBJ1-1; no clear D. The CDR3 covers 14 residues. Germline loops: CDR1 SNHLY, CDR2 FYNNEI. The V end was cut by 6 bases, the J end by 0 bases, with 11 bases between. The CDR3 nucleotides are TGTGCCAGCAGGGCCGGGCCACTGAACACTGAAGCTTTCTTT. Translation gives CASRAGPLNTEAFF.

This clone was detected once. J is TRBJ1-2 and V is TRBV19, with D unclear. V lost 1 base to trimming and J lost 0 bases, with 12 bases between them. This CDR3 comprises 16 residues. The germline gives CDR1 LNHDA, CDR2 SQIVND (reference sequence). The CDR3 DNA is TGTGCCAGTAGTATAGGGACGCGGGAGGCTAACTATGGCTACACCTTC. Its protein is CASSIGTREANYGYTF.

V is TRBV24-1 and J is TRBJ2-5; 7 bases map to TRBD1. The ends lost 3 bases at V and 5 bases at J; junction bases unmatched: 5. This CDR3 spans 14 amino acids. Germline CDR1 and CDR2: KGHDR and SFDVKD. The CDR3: CATSDTGTVETQYF. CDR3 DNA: TGTGCCACCAGTGATACCGGGACAGTGGAGACCCAGTACTTC.

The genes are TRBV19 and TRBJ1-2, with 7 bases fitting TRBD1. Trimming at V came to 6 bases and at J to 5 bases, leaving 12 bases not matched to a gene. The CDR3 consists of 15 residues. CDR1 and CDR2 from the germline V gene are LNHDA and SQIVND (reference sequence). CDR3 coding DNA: TGTGCCAGTAGGCTGGAGGGGGCGGAGGGGTATGGCTACACCTTC. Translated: CASRLEGAEGYGYTF.

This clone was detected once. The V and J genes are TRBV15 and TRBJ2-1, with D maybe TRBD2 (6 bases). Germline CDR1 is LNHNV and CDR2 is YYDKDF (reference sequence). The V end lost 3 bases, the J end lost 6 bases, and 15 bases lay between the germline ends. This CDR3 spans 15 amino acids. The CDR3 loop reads CATSSGGGLFNEQFF. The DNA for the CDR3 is TGTGCCACCAGCAGTGGCGGAGGGTTGTTCAATGAGCAGTTCTTC. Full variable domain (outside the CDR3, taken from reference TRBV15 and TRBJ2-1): DAMVIQNPRYQVTQFGKPVTLSCSQTLNHNVMYWYQQKSSQAPKLLFHYYDKDFNNEADTPDNFQSRRPNTSFCFLDIRSPGLGDTAMYLCATSSGGGLFNEQFFGPGTRLTVL.

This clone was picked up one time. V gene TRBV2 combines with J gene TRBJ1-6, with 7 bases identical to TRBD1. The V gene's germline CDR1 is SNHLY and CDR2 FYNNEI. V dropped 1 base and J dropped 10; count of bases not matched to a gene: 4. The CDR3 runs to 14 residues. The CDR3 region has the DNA TGTGCCAGCAGTGAAGTCAGGGGGGGATCACCCCTCCACTTT. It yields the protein CASSEVRGGSPLHF.

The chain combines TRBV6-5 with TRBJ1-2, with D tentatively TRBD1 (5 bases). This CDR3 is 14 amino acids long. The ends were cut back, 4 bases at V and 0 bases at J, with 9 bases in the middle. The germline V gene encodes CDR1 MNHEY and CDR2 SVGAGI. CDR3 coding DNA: TGTGCCAGCAGTTCGACAGCTTCTAACTATGGCTACACCTTC. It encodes CASSSTASNYGYTF.

CDR3 amino acids: CASSDPGQGTDTQYF. The CDR3 coding sequence is TGTGCCAGCAGTGACCCAGGGCAAGGCACAGATACGCAGTATTTT. The chain has TRBV6-4 and TRBJ2-3; D may be TRBD1 (5 bases). V dropped 2 bases and J dropped 1 base, with 10 bases sitting between them. This CDR3 spans 15 amino acids. In germline, CDR1 is MRHNA, CDR2 SNTAGT.

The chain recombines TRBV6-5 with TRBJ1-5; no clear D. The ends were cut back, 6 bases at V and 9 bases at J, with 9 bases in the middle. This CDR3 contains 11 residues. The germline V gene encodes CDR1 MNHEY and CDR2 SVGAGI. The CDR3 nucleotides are TGTGCCAGCAGCTGGGCGGGGCCCCAGCATTTT. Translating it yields CASSWAGPQHF.

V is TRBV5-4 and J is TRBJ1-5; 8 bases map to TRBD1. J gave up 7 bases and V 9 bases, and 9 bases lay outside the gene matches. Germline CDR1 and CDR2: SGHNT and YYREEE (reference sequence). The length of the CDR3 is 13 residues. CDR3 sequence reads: CATNKDRDQPQHF. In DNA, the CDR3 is TGTGCCACCAATAAGGACAGGGACCAGCCCCAGCATTTT.

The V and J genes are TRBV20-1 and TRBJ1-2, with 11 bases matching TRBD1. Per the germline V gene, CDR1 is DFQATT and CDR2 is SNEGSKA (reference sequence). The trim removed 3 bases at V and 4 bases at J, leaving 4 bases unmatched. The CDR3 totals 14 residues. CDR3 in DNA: TGCAGTGCTAGTGGACAGGGGGCTGGCTATGGCTACACCTTC. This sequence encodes CSASGQGAGYGYTF.

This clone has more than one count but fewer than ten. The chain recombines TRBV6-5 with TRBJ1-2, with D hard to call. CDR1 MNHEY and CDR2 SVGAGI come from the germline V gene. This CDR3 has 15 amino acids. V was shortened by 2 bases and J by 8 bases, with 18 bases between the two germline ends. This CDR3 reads CASSYRTSPLGGYTF. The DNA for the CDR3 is TGTGCCAGCAGTTACCGAACGTCCCCTCTCGGCGGCTACACCTTC.

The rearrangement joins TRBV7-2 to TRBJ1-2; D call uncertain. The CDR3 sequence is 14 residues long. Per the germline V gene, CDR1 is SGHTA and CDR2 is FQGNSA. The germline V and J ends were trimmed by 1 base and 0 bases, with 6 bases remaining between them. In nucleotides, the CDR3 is TGTGCCAGCAGCTTAGATAGAACTAACTATGGCTACACCTTC. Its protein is CASSLDRTNYGYTF.

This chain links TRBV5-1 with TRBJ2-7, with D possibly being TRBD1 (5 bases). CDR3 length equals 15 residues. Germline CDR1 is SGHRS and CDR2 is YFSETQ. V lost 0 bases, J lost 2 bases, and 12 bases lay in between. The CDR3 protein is CASSLEWADTYEQYF. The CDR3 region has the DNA TGCGCCAGCAGCTTGGAGTGGGCGGACACCTACGAGCAGTACTTC.